This passage covers 7 T cell receptor beta chains from one sample sequenced in a study of cytomegalovirus exposure and HLA in healthy donors. In the PCR, 60 Vbeta and 13 Jbeta primers were used. Repertoires were generated with immunoSEQ multiplex PCR, while TCRdb's copy carries only in-frame clones and drops some. The table has 110,000 to 150,000 clones, approximately 77% seen once; the top ten hold 4% to 6%. The sample consisted of PBMCs. Receptors were obtained from a woman aged 45-59 years in good health and CMV-seronegative.

V and J are TRBV27 and TRBJ1-2, with no clear D. From germline, CDR1 is MNHEY and CDR2 SMNVEV (reference sequence). CDR3 length: 14 amino acids. V gave up 2 bases and J gave up 4 bases, with 11 bases separating them. The CDR3 loop reads CASSLKPGPYGYTF. Written as DNA, the CDR3 is TGTGCCAGCAGTTTAAAACCAGGCCCCTATGGCTACACCTTC.

The CDR3 spells CASSEGTGSYGYTF. CDR3 nucleotide sequence: TGCGCCAGCAGCGAGGGGACAGGGAGCTATGGCTACACCTTC. The chain links TRBV5-1 to TRBJ1-2, with 9 bases lining up with TRBD1. This CDR3 has 14 amino acids. Per germline, CDR1 SGHRS and CDR2 YFSETQ. V shed 4 bases and J 4 bases; nucleotides not matched to a gene: 5.

This sequence joins TRBV5-1 and TRBJ1-6, with 7 nucleotides matching TRBD1. With V trimmed by 4 bases and J by 10 bases, 11 bases remained unmatched. CDR1 is SGHRS, CDR2 YFSETQ, per germline. There are 15 residues in the CDR3. CDR3 sequence reads: CASSRAGGSGSPLHF. CDR3 sequence (DNA): TGCGCCAGCAGCCGTGCAGGGGGGTCGGGATCACCCCTCCACTTT.

The table lists this clone with a few counts. This chain connects TRBV15 to TRBJ2-1, with 9 bases aligning to TRBD2. V lost 1 base to trimming and J lost 8 bases; unmatched junction nucleotides: 6. The CDR3 runs 15 residues. The germline V gene has CDR1 LNHNV and CDR2 YYDKDF (reference sequence). The DNA for the CDR3 is TGTGCCACCAGCAGAGGGGGCGGGGGGGCTGATGAGCAGTTCTTC. It codes for CATSRGGGGADEQFF.

This chain joins TRBV10-3 and TRBJ1-2; D not resolved. CDR1 and CDR2 from the germline V gene are ENHRY and SYGVKD. The CDR3 totals 16 residues. V was cut by 0 bases and J by 0 bases, with 11 bases left in between. CDR3 sequence: CAISESYALTNYGYTF. The CDR3 coding sequence is TGTGCCATCAGTGAGTCATATGCACTGACTAACTATGGCTACACCTTC.

This clone was seen only a few times. This chain links TRBV11-1 with TRBJ1-1; D possibly corresponds to TRBD1 (5 bases). This CDR3 contains 14 residues. Germline V gives CDR1 SGHAT, CDR2 FQDESV (reference sequence). V was pared by 7 bases and J by 1 base, with 13 bases between. The DNA for the CDR3 is TGTGCCAGCACCCCGGACATCGGGAACACTGAAGCTTTCTTT. Encoded protein: CASTPDIGNTEAFF.

The V call is TRBV5-1, the J call TRBJ1-1; 10 bases align to TRBD1. Per the germline V gene, CDR1 is SGHRS and CDR2 is YFSETQ. This CDR3 has 18 residues. The V segment lost 1 base and the J segment 0 bases; nucleotides outside the gene matches: 9. Here the CDR3 reads CASSLRLPGQGMNTEAFF. Written as DNA, the CDR3 is TGCGCCAGCAGCTTGCGACTACCGGGACAGGGGATGAACACTGAAGCTTTCTTT.